What follows describes a single TCR beta chain. Authors' data handling: Quantification of nucleated cells was approximated via reference gene primer amplification. Here immunoSEQ multiplex PCR was the method, and the copy in TCRdb shows in-frame clones only, minus some. V, J and clone size derive from that table, while D and trimming were established from the DNA sequence. The table includes about 70,000 clones, 85% detected once. The entry originates in a study of blood T cell repertoires in COVID-19. Across the whole study: Acute-phase and convalescent COVID-19 samples originated in the United States, Italy and Spain. Sources were T cells, B-cell-depleted T cells, or PBMCs; the material itself was cDNA or gDNA.

J lost 1 base, V lost 8 bases, and 9 bases had no gene match. The germline V gene has CDR1 LNHDA and CDR2 SQIVND (reference sequence). The CDR3 loop spans 15 amino acids. This clonotype was sampled from a man older than 75 with acute or convalescent COVID-19. Sequencing was performed on peripheral blood. The rearrangement joins TRBV19 to TRBJ2-7, with 9 nucleotides matching TRBD2. CDR3 nucleotides: TGTGCCAGTTCCCCTAGCGGGGCATTATCCTACGAGCAGTACTTC. Translated: CASSPSGALSYEQYF.